This is a list of T cell receptor beta chains from one sample in a study of blood T cell repertoires in COVID-19. Repertoires were generated with immunoSEQ multiplex PCR, while TCRdb's copy carries only in-frame clones and drops some. The sample has 90,000 or so clones, 89% seen once. The material sequenced was peripheral blood. Receptors originate from a man in his sixties with COVID-19, enrolled during active disease. CDR3s include the opening cysteine and the closing phenylalanine or tryptophan. The D gene is left open where the match is weak. Clone size is stated in some rows and not others, as once, few, many or a class when expanded.

D: TRBD1; J: TRBJ2-7; size: .; V: TRBV13; CDR3: CASSPRDRYSYEQYF; DNA: TGTGCCAGCAGCCCCCGGGACAGGTATTCCTACGAGCAGTACTTC
D: .; J: TRBJ1-4; size: .; V: TRBV3-1/TRBV3-2; CDR3: CASSRQGHSNEKLFF; DNA: TGTGCCAGCAGCCGTCAGGGGCACTCTAATGAAAAACTGTTTTTT
D: .; J: TRBJ1-5; size: .; V: TRBV5-8; CDR3: CASSLMTTGGNQPQHF; DNA: TGTGCCAGCAGCTTAATGACAACAGGTGGAAATCAGCCCCAGCATTTT
D: .; J: TRBJ2-3; size: .; V: TRBV2; CDR3: CASSLLTSHRTDTQYF; DNA: TGTGCCAGCAGCCTACTAACTAGCCACCGCACAGATACGCAGTATTTT
D: .; J: TRBJ2-1; size: .; V: TRBV29-1; CDR3: CSVGEEQFF; DNA: TGCAGCGTTGGGGAGGAGCAGTTCTTC
D: TRBD1; J: TRBJ1-1; size: .; V: TRBV28; CDR3: CASSVQGAVTEAFF; DNA: TGTGCCAGCAGCGTCCAGGGGGCCGTCACTGAAGCTTTCTTT
D: TRBD1; J: TRBJ1-5; size: .; V: TRBV19; CDR3: CASSIRRTGGRQPQHF; DNA: TGTGCCAGTAGTATTCGTAGGACAGGGGGCCGGCAGCCCCAGCATTTT
D: .; J: TRBJ1-1; size: .; V: TRBV14; CDR3: CASSARDISSEAFF; DNA: TGTGCCAGCAGCGCCAGGGATATCTCATCCGAAGCTTTCTTT
D: TRBD2; J: TRBJ2-5; size: .; V: TRBV30; CDR3: CAWSHPSGRDSETQYF; DNA: TGTGCCTGGAGTCACCCTAGCGGGAGGGATTCGGAGACCCAGTACTTC
D: .; J: TRBJ1-1; size: .; V: TRBV30; CDR3: CAWSVDSANTEAFF; DNA: TGTGCCTGGAGTGTGGACAGTGCGAACACTGAAGCTTTCTTT
D: TRBD1; J: TRBJ1-2; size: .; V: TRBV7-9; CDR3: CASSLAGGQATSYGYTF; DNA: TGTGCCAGCAGCTTAGCTGGGGGACAGGCGACGTCCTATGGCTACACCTTC
D: .; J: TRBJ2-1; size: .; V: TRBV7-7; CDR3: CASSRNRETLNEQFF; DNA: TGTGCCAGCAGCCGCAACAGGGAAACCCTCAATGAGCAGTTCTTC
D: .; J: TRBJ1-6; size: once; V: TRBV28; CDR3: CASTPGTGGGTHSPLHF; DNA: TGTGCCAGCACCCCAGGGACGGGGGGCGGTACTCATTCACCCCTCCACTTT
D: .; J: TRBJ2-1; size: .; V: TRBV5-1; CDR3: CASSLGGSYNEQFF; DNA: TGCGCCAGCAGCTTGGGAGGCAGCTACAATGAGCAGTTCTTC
D: TRBD1; J: TRBJ1-2; size: .; V: TRBV19; CDR3: CASSIDGTALLEGYTF; DNA: TGTGCCAGTAGTATAGATGGGACAGCGCTTTTAGAAGGCTACACCTTC
D: .; J: TRBJ1-5; size: once; V: TRBV28; CDR3: CASSRDQPQHF; DNA: TGTGCCAGCAGCCGGGATCAGCCCCAGCATTTT
D: TRBD1; J: TRBJ2-1; size: .; V: TRBV19; CDR3: CASSAVGQGLYNEQFF; DNA: TGTGCCAGTAGCGCGGTGGGACAGGGGCTGTACAATGAGCAGTTCTTC
D: .; J: TRBJ1-2; size: .; V: TRBV19; CDR3: CASSIGAGSSLNYGYTF; DNA: TGTGCCAGTAGTATAGGGGCGGGGTCTTCCCTAAACTATGGCTACACCTTC
D: .; J: TRBJ2-3; size: .; V: TRBV28; CDR3: CASSLLTDTQYF; DNA: TGTGCCAGCAGTCTCCTTACAGATACGCAGTATTTT
D: TRBD1; J: TRBJ1-6; size: .; V: TRBV18; CDR3: CASSPQLETGAGPLHF; DNA: TGTGCCAGCTCACCGCAGCTCGAGACAGGGGCCGGGCCCCTCCACTTT
D: .; J: TRBJ1-1; size: .; V: TRBV3-1/TRBV3-2; CDR3: CASSYLAGSGTEAFF; DNA: TGTGCCAGCAGCTACTTGGCGGGGTCGGGGACTGAAGCTTTCTTT
D: TRBD2; J: TRBJ2-1; size: .; V: TRBV12-5; CDR3: CASGSGTSGTPGEQFF; DNA: TGTGCTAGTGGTTCGGGGACTAGCGGGACCCCTGGGGAGCAGTTCTTC
D: .; J: TRBJ1-1; size: .; V: TRBV27; CDR3: CASSPGEGTEAFF; DNA: TGTGCCAGCAGTCCTGGGGAGGGCACTGAAGCTTTCTTT
D: TRBD1; J: TRBJ1-2; size: .; V: TRBV28; CDR3: CASRHRGGTGNNGYTF; DNA: TGTGCCAGCAGGCATAGGGGTGGGACAGGGAATAATGGCTACACCTTC
D: .; J: TRBJ2-1; size: .; V: TRBV19; CDR3: CASSIRDRGLAGSTNEQFF; DNA: TGTGCCAGTAGTATCCGGGACAGGGGTCTAGCGGGGTCCACTAATGAGCAGTTCTTC
D: .; J: TRBJ1-2; size: .; V: TRBV6-2/TRBV6-3; CDR3: CASSYGSTVIYGYTF; DNA: TGTGCCAGCAGTTACGGGTCGACAGTAATCTATGGCTACACCTTC
D: .; J: TRBJ1-5; size: .; V: TRBV2; CDR3: CASSGGGNQPQHF; DNA: TGTGCCAGCAGTGGGGGGGGCAATCAGCCCCAGCATTTT
D: TRBD1; J: TRBJ2-3; size: .; V: TRBV12-5; CDR3: CASGLDRTGDPDTQYF; DNA: TGTGCTAGTGGTTTGGACCGGACAGGGGACCCAGATACGCAGTATTTT
D: .; J: TRBJ1-2; size: .; V: TRBV7-2; CDR3: CASSPDRNYGYTF; DNA: TGTGCCAGCAGCCCTGACAGGAACTATGGCTACACCTTC
D: .; J: TRBJ2-3; size: .; V: TRBV5-1; CDR3: CASSLDFDTQYF; DNA: TGCGCCAGCAGTTTAGACTTCGATACGCAGTATTTT
D: .; J: TRBJ1-3; size: .; V: TRBV14; CDR3: CASSQDGLLSGNTIYF; DNA: TGTGCCAGCAGCCAAGACGGCTTACTATCTGGAAACACCATATATTTT
D: .; J: TRBJ2-4; size: .; V: TRBV7-2; CDR3: CASSLDGEANIQYF; DNA: TGTGCCAGCAGCTTAGACGGGGAGGCGAACATTCAGTACTTC
D: .; J: TRBJ2-1; size: few; V: TRBV19; CDR3: CASSILNRNEQFF; DNA: TGTGCCAGTAGTATTCTAAATAGAAATGAGCAGTTCTTC
D: .; J: TRBJ1-1; size: .; V: TRBV12-3/TRBV12-4; CDR3: CASKAGNTEAFF; DNA: TGTGCCAGCAAGGCGGGGAACACTGAAGCTTTCTTT
D: .; J: TRBJ2-2; size: .; V: TRBV4-2; CDR3: CASSQDEEKKNTGELFF; DNA: TGTGCCAGCAGCCAAGATGAGGAGAAGAAGAACACCGGGGAGCTGTTTTTT
D: TRBD2; J: TRBJ2-3; size: .; V: TRBV11-3; CDR3: CASSLDLPSLAGIPDTQYF; DNA: TGTGCCAGCAGCTTAGATCTTCCCTCACTAGCGGGAATACCAGATACGCAGTATTTT
D: .; J: TRBJ2-7; size: .; V: TRBV29-1; CDR3: CSVLEAFYEQYF; DNA: TGCAGCGTCCTCGAGGCTTTCTACGAGCAGTACTTC
D: TRBD1; J: TRBJ2-1; size: few; V: TRBV9; CDR3: CASSVEGQGFNEQFF; DNA: TGTGCCAGCAGCGTAGAGGGACAGGGGTTCAATGAGCAGTTCTTC
D: TRBD1; J: TRBJ2-4; size: once; V: TRBV19; CDR3: CASSTGVVNIQYF; DNA: TGTGCCAGTAGCACAGGGGTTGTGAACATTCAGTACTTC
D: .; J: TRBJ2-7; size: .; V: TRBV28; CDR3: CASLDSFTYEQYF; DNA: TGTGCCAGCTTGGACAGTTTTACCTACGAGCAGTACTTC
D: TRBD1; J: TRBJ1-1; size: .; V: TRBV24-1; CDR3: CATSKGANTEAFF; DNA: TGTGCCACCAGTAAGGGGGCGAACACTGAAGCTTTCTTT
D: .; J: TRBJ1-1; size: .; V: TRBV18; CDR3: CASSPDPGGTEAFF; DNA: TGTGCCAGCTCACCTGATCCGGGTGGCACTGAAGCTTTCTTT
D: TRBD1; J: TRBJ2-2; size: .; V: TRBV5-1; CDR3: CASSPTGQGSTGELFF; DNA: TGCGCCAGCAGCCCCACGGGACAGGGGAGCACCGGGGAGCTGTTTTTT
D: .; J: TRBJ1-2; size: .; V: TRBV7-9; CDR3: CASSLDGNYGYTF; DNA: TGTGCCAGCAGCTTAGACGGGAACTATGGCTACACCTTC
D: .; J: TRBJ1-5; size: .; V: TRBV5-1; CDR3: CASSLAEGSQPQHF; DNA: TGCGCCAGCAGCTTGGCCGAGGGAAGTCAGCCCCAGCATTTT
D: .; J: TRBJ2-2; size: .; V: TRBV7-9; CDR3: CAHRGTRDTGELFF; DNA: TGTGCCCACCGAGGGACAAGGGACACCGGGGAGCTGTTTTTT